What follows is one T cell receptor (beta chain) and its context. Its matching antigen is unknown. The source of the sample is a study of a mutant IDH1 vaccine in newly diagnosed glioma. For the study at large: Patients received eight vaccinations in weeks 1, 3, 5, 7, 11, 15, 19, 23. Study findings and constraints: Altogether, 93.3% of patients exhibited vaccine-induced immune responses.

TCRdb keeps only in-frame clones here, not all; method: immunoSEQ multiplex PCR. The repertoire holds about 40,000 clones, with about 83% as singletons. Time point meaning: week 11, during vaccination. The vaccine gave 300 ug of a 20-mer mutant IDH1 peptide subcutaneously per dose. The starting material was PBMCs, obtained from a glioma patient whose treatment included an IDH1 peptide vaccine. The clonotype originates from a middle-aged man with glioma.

The DNA of the CDR3 is TGTGCCAGCAGCGTAGGAGGGGGATCCACTCCTGAAAAACTGTTTTTT. It translates to CASSVGGGSTPEKLFF. The chain employs TRBV9 and TRBJ1-4; a weak D match, TRBD1 (6 bases). CDR1 SGDLS and CDR2 YYNGEE come from the germline V gene. Trimming pared 0 bases from V and 7 bases from J, leaving 16 bases between. This CDR3 has 16 residues.